This is a list of T cell receptor beta chains from one sample in a study of T cells in localized non-small cell lung cancer. TCRdb's copy holds only in-frame clones and misses some; the assay was immunoSEQ multiplex PCR. The data contain thousands of clones, roughly 43% of them seen just once; the ten biggest clones take up 9.5% to 10%. This specimen was lung tumor tissue, taken before any cancer treatment. These receptors were obtained from an older male donor with stage I squamous cell lung carcinoma. The CDR3 runs from the conserved cysteine through the conserved F or W. The D gene is left open where the match is weak. The size of a clone is reported for some rows only, either as once, few or many, or as a class for expanded clones.

abundance,j_gene,d_gene,v_gene,CDR3nt,CDR3aa
-,TRBJ1-3,-,TRBV29-1,TGCAGCGTTGAGTTAGGGGTGGACGGAAACACCATATATTTT,CSVELGVDGNTIYF
few,TRBJ2-2,-,TRBV9,TGTGCCAGCAGCGTAGATCCAGACACCGGGGAGCTGTTTTTT,CASSVDPDTGELFF
-,TRBJ1-2,-,TRBV11-3,TGTGCCAGCAGCCCCGGGGTGGGGCACTATGGCTACACCTTC,CASSPGVGHYGYTF
-,TRBJ1-5,TRBD1,TRBV28,TGTGCCAGCAGTTCCCACAGGGGGGGTCAGCCCCAGCATTTT,CASSSHRGGQPQHF
-,TRBJ2-7,TRBD2,TRBV30,TGTGCCTGGAGCACCGGGACTACCTACGAGCAGTACTTC,CAWSTGTTYEQYF
few,TRBJ1-1,-,TRBV6-7,TGTGCCAGCAGTTACTCTTCCACTGAAGCTTTCTTT,CASSYSSTEAFF
-,TRBJ2-7,-,TRBV30,TGTGCCTGGAGTGGGGAGAACGAGCAGTACTTC,CAWSGENEQYF
large,TRBJ1-2,-,TRBV9,TGTGCCAGCAGCATCCGGGACATATCTCGTGGCTACACCTTC,CASSIRDISRGYTF
few,TRBJ2-5,TRBD2,TRBV9,TGTGCCAGCAGCGTAGCGGTAGCGGGTGGGTACGAGGGAGAGACCCAGTACTTC,CASSVAVAGGYEGETQYF
-,TRBJ2-5,TRBD2,TRBV5-1,TGCGCCAGCAGCTTGGCAACCTCAGCGGGAGGTGAGACCCAGTACTTC,CASSLATSAGGETQYF
medium-sized,TRBJ1-1,TRBD1,TRBV6-8,TGTGCCATCAGTTCAAGAGATGGACAGGGGGACACTGAAGCTTTCTTT,CAISSRDGQGDTEAFF
-,TRBJ2-6,-,TRBV18,TGTGCCAGCTCACCAGGGGGGTTTGGGGCCAACGTCCTGACTTTC,CASSPGGFGANVLTF
-,TRBJ2-7,-,TRBV7-6,TGTGCCAGCAGCTTAACGGACAGTCTAACCTACGAGCAGTACTTC,CASSLTDSLTYEQYF
-,TRBJ2-7,TRBD2,TRBV6-8,TGTGCCAGCAGTCTCACTAGCGGGAGGGCCCATTCCTACGAGCAGTACTTC,CASSLTSGRAHSYEQYF
few,TRBJ2-7,-,TRBV12-5,TGTGCCACAGCGGAGGAGACCTACGAGCAGTACTTC,CATAEETYEQYF
-,TRBJ2-6,-,TRBV19,TGTGCCAGTTCTACAGGGTCTCTCGCTGGGGCCAACGTCCTGACTTTC,CASSTGSLAGANVLTF
few,TRBJ2-1,-,TRBV25-1,TGTGCCAGCACTGTTGGCGGAAGTTCCTACAATGAGCAGTTCTTC,CASTVGGSSYNEQFF
-,TRBJ1-1,TRBD1,TRBV28,TGTGCCAGCAGACCATCACAGGGGGGGACTGAAGCTTTCTTT,CASRPSQGGTEAFF
medium-sized,TRBJ1-5,-,TRBV11-3,TGTGCCAGCAGCTTAGGACAGCACAATCAGCCCCAGCATTTT,CASSLGQHNQPQHF
few,TRBJ2-5,TRBD2,TRBV6-8,TGTGCCAGCAGCATCAAGACTAGCGAGGAGACCCAGTACTTC,CASSIKTSEETQYF
-,TRBJ1-2,-,TRBV5-1,TGCGCCAGCAGCTTGGGGGCGGTGCGCTATGGCTACACCTTC,CASSLGAVRYGYTF
few,TRBJ1-5,-,TRBV6-8,TGTGCCAGCAGACCGGGCGGAAATCAGCCCCAGCATTTT,CASRPGGNQPQHF
-,TRBJ2-1,-,TRBV15,TGTGCCACCAGCAGGGACAGTGTGACCTCGGGTGAGCAGTTCTTC,CATSRDSVTSGEQFF
-,TRBJ1-1,-,TRBV30,TGTGCCTGGAAGGGGCAGCTAAGGACTGAAGCTTTCTTT,CAWKGQLRTEAFF
-,TRBJ2-7,TRBD1,TRBV18,TGTGCCAGCTCACTCGAGACAGGGAGCTACGAGCAGTACTTC,CASSLETGSYEQYF
-,TRBJ2-4,-,TRBV19,TGTGCCAGTAGTATGGATGGACAGCTCAAAAACATTCAGTACTTC,CASSMDGQLKNIQYF
-,TRBJ2-7,-,TRBV9,TGTGCCAGCAGGGAACTAGATCGCGAGCAGTACTTC,CASRELDREQYF
few,TRBJ1-1,TRBD1,TRBV6-8,TGTGCCATCAGTGGGGACAGGGCGAACACTGAAGCTTTCTTT,CAISGDRANTEAFF
-,TRBJ1-3,TRBD1,TRBV5-1,TGCGCCAGCAGCTCGACCGGGACAGAGCTTTCTGGAAACACCATATATTTT,CASSSTGTELSGNTIYF
-,TRBJ2-1,TRBD2,TRBV19,TGTGCCAGTAGCAGGACTAGCGGGAGTAGGTTGAATGAGCAGTTCTTC,CASSRTSGSRLNEQFF
few,TRBJ2-7,TRBD2,TRBV6-8,TGTGCCAGCAAGCCCCTCGGGACTAGCGGGGCCTACGAGCAGTACTTC,CASKPLGTSGAYEQYF
few,TRBJ2-7,-,TRBV4-1,TGCGCCAGCAGCCCAGGGAGAGGCTACGAGCAGTACTTC,CASSPGRGYEQYF
large,TRBJ1-5,TRBD1,TRBV19,TGTGCCAGTAGTCCTCAACAGGGGGCCCAGCAGCCCCAGCATTTT,CASSPQQGAQQPQHF
-,TRBJ2-5,TRBD2,TRBV18,TGTGCCAGCTCACCACCAGGACTAGCGGAGCCATTGGAGACCCAGTACTTC,CASSPPGLAEPLETQYF
-,TRBJ1-1,-,TRBV23-1,TGCGCCAGCAGTCACCAGGAAAGGGGACCTTTTGAAGCTTTCTTT,CASSHQERGPFEAFF
-,TRBJ2-1,-,TRBV4-1,TGCGCCAGCAGCCAAGAAGGAAGCTCCTACAATGAGCAGTTCTTC,CASSQEGSSYNEQFF
once,TRBJ2-1,TRBD1,TRBV15,TGTGCCACCAGCAGAGATAAAGACAGGGGTTACAATGAGCAGTTCTTC,CATSRDKDRGYNEQFF
-,TRBJ2-1,-,TRBV9,TGTGCCAGCGGGGGGCCGTATAATGAGCAGTTCTTC,CASGGPYNEQFF
-,TRBJ2-2,TRBD2,TRBV18,TGTGCCAGCTCTGACGGACTAGCGGGCGACACCGGGGAGCTGTTTTTT,CASSDGLAGDTGELFF
few,TRBJ2-3,TRBD2,TRBV19,TGTGCCAGTAGAGGCGGGAGGAGCTCAGATACGCAGTATTTT,CASRGGRSSDTQYF
-,TRBJ1-2,-,TRBV19,TGTGCCAGTAGTGAGCAGGGCTATGGCTACACCTTC,CASSEQGYGYTF
-,TRBJ2-3,TRBD1,TRBV15,TGTGCCACCAGCGGTCGACAGGGTTCGGTCACAGATACGCAGTATTTT,CATSGRQGSVTDTQYF
-,TRBJ2-7,-,TRBV28,TGTGCCAGCAGATTGCGTTCAGGCGAGCAGTACTTC,CASRLRSGEQYF
-,TRBJ1-2,-,TRBV19,TGTGCCAGTAGTATAGACCACTATCGTTACAGGTCTGCGGATGGCTACACCTTC,CASSIDHYRYRSADGYTF
-,TRBJ2-2,-,TRBV7-6,TGTGCCAGCAGCCCGGCCGGCGATGTGAACACCGGGGAGCTGTTTTTT,CASSPAGDVNTGELFF
-,TRBJ1-1,TRBD1,TRBV29-1,TGCAGCGCCGTTACAGGGGTGAATGCTGAAGCTTTCTTT,CSAVTGVNAEAFF